This TCR beta chain derives from a study of technical replicates of blood from a few donors. CDR1 is SQVTM and CDR2 is ANQGSEA in the germline V gene. The CDR3 runs to 13 residues. This table comes from immunoSEQ multiplex PCR, and its TCRdb copy is limited to in-frame clones, with some not included. Counted here are about 66,000 clones, over 75% occurring once; the ten biggest clones make up about 4.6%. Concerning this clone itself: Germline is not matched at one junction end, which may reflect a read error.

The sample was PBMCs. The chain employs TRBV29-1 and TRBJ2-3; 7 bases are a match to TRBD2. The sequence was collected from a human donor in good health. Some clones in this sample may be carry-over from other donors' samples. The CDR3 region has the DNA TGCAGCGTTGAATGGGAGGGCTTAGTTACGCGGTATTTT. It codes for CSVEWEGLVTRYF.